The clone carrying this T cell receptor beta chain was counted a few times. In the original analysis: Reference gene primer amplification in the assay estimated nucleated cell counts. Some clones are missing from TCRdb's copy, which holds only in-frame ones; the method was immunoSEQ multiplex PCR. V and J calls and clone size follow that table, whereas D and trimming were derived from the DNA. The table records about 94,000 clones, about 80% of them present only once. These data are taken from a study of blood T cell repertoires in COVID-19. Study-level background: The origin of the acute and convalescent COVID-19 samples was the United States, Italy and Spain. The analysed material was cDNA or gDNA that came from T cells, B-cell-depleted T cells, or PBMCs.

The CDR3 is 16 residues long. V was clipped by 4 bases and J by 8 bases; unmatched bases: 16. In germline, CDR1 is SGHRS, CDR2 YFSETQ. V gene TRBV5-1 combines with J gene TRBJ1-2, with 8 bases that match TRBD1. Sequencing used peripheral blood. The sequence derives from a man between 60 and 75 years old with acute or convalescent COVID-19. As DNA, the CDR3 is TGCGCCAGCAGCCCCGGGACAGGCTTAATTGAGAAAGGCTACACCTTC. This codes for CASSPGTGLIEKGYTF.